The entry that follows covers one T cell receptor beta chain sequence. Its antigen is not identified. This sample stems from a study of OX40 agonist ivuxolimab in advanced cancers. About the study: Dose-escalation subjects each had hepatocellular carcinoma, melanoma, renal cell or head and neck cancer. Allowance was made for prior anti-PD-1, anti-PD-L1 or anti-CTLA-4 therapy, and approximately 40% had some. Study-wide findings and caveats: The study did not work out the antigen specificity of the expanded peripheral T cells.

Clones were read by immunoSEQ multiplex PCR, and TCRdb kept only the in-frame ones, dropping some. The table has roughly 38,000 clones, approximately 79% seen once. Peripheral blood came from all dose cohorts at three timepoints. Germline V gives CDR1 LNHDA, CDR2 SQIVND (reference sequence). J gave up 4 bases and V 5 bases, and 5 bases lay outside the gene matches. The CDR3 consists of 14 residues. The V call is TRBV19, the J call TRBJ2-3, with 8 nucleotides matching TRBD2. The origin of this receptor is an adult with an advanced solid tumor such as melanoma, head and neck, liver or kidney cancer. The material sequenced was CD4+ or CD8+ T cells sorted from blood, taken in a trial of the OX40 agonist ivuxolimab. The CDR3 sequence: CASSLLSGADTQYF. The CDR3 region has the DNA TGTGCCAGTAGTCTCCTTAGCGGGGCAGATACGCAGTATTTT.